Shown below are 20 T cell receptor beta chains from a single sample sequenced in a study of blood T cell repertoires in COVID-19. TCRdb's table, derived via immunoSEQ multiplex PCR, lists solely in-frame clones and lacks some. This sample has a few hundred thousand clones; 88% occur once, and the top ten carry 2%. Sequenced sample: PBMCs or T cells enriched from blood (not recorded which). These receptors were taken from a woman in her sixties in a cohort exposed to, infected with or recovered from COVID-19 (not recorded which).

The gene calls are TRBV28 and TRBJ2-3; 8 bases agree with TRBD2. The length of the CDR3 is 13 residues. Germline V CDR1 and CDR2: MDHEN, SYDVKM. V gave up 10 bases and J gave up 2 bases; unmatched junction bases: 5. The CDR3 DNA is TGTGCCACCTATAGCGGGACCACAGATACGCAGTATTTT. Translated, it gives CATYSGTTDTQYF.

The rearrangement joins TRBV6-5 to TRBJ2-1; the D is unclear. Trimming left V 4 bases short and J 8 bases short, with 6 bases between. Germline V gives CDR1 MNHEY, CDR2 SVGAGI. This CDR3 is 11 amino acids long. The CDR3 DNA follows: TGTGCCAGCAGTTCCAATGATGAGCAGTTCTTC. Protein: CASSSNDEQFF.

About this clone: A much larger clone is a single base away; this may be a read error. The chain is built from TRBV7-2 and TRBJ1-1; the match to TRBD1 covers 7 bases. Germline CDR1 and CDR2: SGHTA and FQGNSA. The CDR3 totals 14 residues. The V gene end was trimmed by 4 bases and the J gene end by 1 base; junction bases not matched to a gene: 3. The chain's CDR3 is CASSSGQTNTEAFF. CDR3 in DNA: TGTGCCAGCAGCTCGGGACAGACGAACACTGAAGCTTTCTTT.

The count of this clone is one. This rearrangement joins TRBV27 to TRBJ1-2; 9 positions match TRBD1. Germline values: CDR1 MNHEY, CDR2 SMNVEV (reference sequence). The CDR3 totals 15 residues. After removal of 0 bases from V and 8 bases from J, the junction contained 7 bases not matched to a gene. CDR3 residues: CASSLSVGQGGGYTF. The CDR3 DNA is TGTGCCAGCAGTTTATCAGTGGGACAGGGCGGAGGCTACACCTTC.

This chain uses TRBV28 with TRBJ2-3; unclear D gene. Trimming shortened V by 5 bases and J by 4 bases, and 10 bases separated the two germline ends. CDR3 length equals 13 residues. The V gene's germline CDR1 is MDHEN and CDR2 SYDVKM. CDR3 protein: CASSPHGPDTQYF. Here the CDR3 DNA reads TGTGCCAGCAGTCCCCATGGCCCAGATACGCAGTATTTT. Complete variable domain (other parts from reference TRBV28 and TRBJ2-3): DVKVTQSSRYLVKRTGEKVFLECVQDMDHENMFWYRQDPGLGLRLIYFSYDVKMKEKGDIPEGYSVSREKKERFSLILESASTNQTSMYLCASSPHGPDTQYFGPGTRLTVL.

The chain joins TRBV7-9 to TRBJ1-1, with TRBD1 matching 7 bases. Trimming at V came to 3 bases and at J to 4 bases, leaving 8 bases not matched to a gene. The CDR3 runs to 15 residues. CDR1 and CDR2 from the germline V gene are SEHNR and FQNEAQ (reference sequence). The CDR3 DNA reads as TGTGCCAGCAGCTTTAACAGGGGAGGCACCACTGAAGCTTTCTTT. This translates into CASSFNRGGTTEAFF. The entire variable domain, with the rest obtained from reference TRBV7-9 and TRBJ1-1, is as follows: DTGVSQNPRHKITKRGQNVTFRCDPISEHNRLYWYRQTLGQGPEFLTYFQNEAQLEKSRLLSDRFSAERPKGSFSTLEIQRTEQGDSAMYLCASSFNRGGTTEAFFGQGTRLTVV.

This chain connects TRBV28 to TRBJ2-7, with TRBD1 matching over 8 bases. There are 12 residues in the CDR3. V was clipped by 7 bases and J by 4 bases; unmatched bases: 3. Germline values: CDR1 MDHEN, CDR2 SYDVKM. The chain's CDR3 is CASNRQGYEQYF. CDR3 in DNA: TGTGCCAGCAACCGACAGGGGTACGAGCAGTACTTC.

This chain links TRBV10-2 with TRBJ2-1; 7 positions agree with TRBD1. The CDR3 spans 13 residues. In germline, CDR1 is WSHSY, CDR2 SAAADI. V was clipped by 5 bases and J by 8 bases; unmatched bases: 6. The CDR3 DNA reads TGCGCCAGCAGTTGGGACAGTGGGTATGAGCAGTTCTTC. The encoded protein is CASSWDSGYEQFF.

This clone was picked up one time. The V gene is TRBV7-2, the J gene TRBJ2-5; the match to TRBD2 covers 10 bases. V lost 5 bases and J lost 4; bases outside the gene matches: 10. Germline V lookup: CDR1 SGHTA, CDR2 FQGNSA. The CDR3 extends over 16 amino acids. CDR3 protein: CASSQHLAGVGETQYF. The CDR3 nucleotides read TGTGCCAGCAGCCAGCATCTAGCGGGAGTAGGAGAGACCCAGTACTTC.

In DNA, the CDR3 is TGTGCCAGCTCACCCTCCGGGACTAGCGGGAACGAGCAGTACTTC. Protein sequence: CASSPSGTSGNEQYF. This chain uses TRBV18 with TRBJ2-7, with TRBD2 matching over 13 bases. The CDR3 has 15 amino acids. Trimming at V came to 3 bases and at J to 5 bases, leaving 4 bases not matched to a gene. Germline CDR1 reads KGHSH; CDR2 reads LQKENI.

The rearrangement links TRBV2 to TRBJ2-7; no definite D call. This CDR3 is built from 14 residues. V lost 3 bases, J lost 7 bases, and 16 bases lay in between. Germline V gives CDR1 SNHLY, CDR2 FYNNEI. Here the CDR3 DNA reads TGTGCCAGCAGTGAGCAGTTGGGCCTCCGGGAGCAGTACTTC. Protein sequence: CASSEQLGLREQYF.

This chain joins TRBV10-3 and TRBJ1-1; 10 bases are a match to TRBD1. V lost 4 bases and J lost 4; bases outside the gene matches: 0. The CDR3 totals 13 residues. Germline-derived CDR1 and CDR2 are ENHRY and SYGVKD. This CDR3 is CAISGTGGTEAFF. The CDR3 nucleotides are TGTGCCATCAGTGGGACAGGGGGCACTGAAGCTTTCTTT.

This clone was seen a single time. The chain combines TRBV2 with TRBJ2-4; the match to TRBD1 covers 7 bases. This CDR3 region has 14 residues. The trim removed 6 bases at V and 7 bases at J, leaving 9 bases unmatched. Germline loops: CDR1 SNHLY, CDR2 FYNNEI. CDR3 in amino acids: CASRTDQGVNIQYF. The CDR3 coding sequence is TGTGCCAGCAGGACCGATCAGGGGGTGAACATTCAGTACTTC. The full variable domain, completed using reference TRBV2 and TRBJ2-4, is EPEVTQTPSHQVTQMGQEVILRCVPISNHLYFYWYRQILGQKVEFLVSFYNNEISEKSEIFDDQFSVERPDGSNFTLKIRSTKLEDSAMYFCASRTDQGVNIQYFGAGTRLSVL.

CDR3 nucleotides: TGTGCCAGCAAAGTCCGGGGAGGAATTCTATATCAGCCCCAGCATTTT. Its translation: CASKVRGGILYQPQHF. The chain uses TRBV28 and TRBJ1-5; D gene unclear. The CDR3 is 16 residues long. CDR1 is MDHEN and CDR2 is SYDVKM in the germline V gene. Trimming removed 7 bases at V and 5 bases at J, with 21 bases between. The full variable domain, in which reference TRBV28 and TRBJ1-5 provide the parts outside the CDR3, is DVKVTQSSRYLVKRTGEKVFLECVQDMDHENMFWYRQDPGLGLRLIYFSYDVKMKEKGDIPEGYSVSREKKERFSLILESASTNQTSMYLCASKVRGGILYQPQHFGDGTRLSIL.

The rearrangement joins TRBV27 to TRBJ2-7; maybe TRBD2 (5 bases). V lost 10 bases and J lost 2, with 18 bases in between. The CDR3 has 14 residues. Looked up from germline, CDR1 is MNHEY and CDR2 is SMNVEV (reference sequence). CDR3 bases: TGTGCCACCTCTCGGGGTGTTGGGGCCTACGAGCAGTACTTC. This translates into CATSRGVGAYEQYF.

The chain is built from TRBV24-1 and TRBJ2-3, with D unclear. CDR1 and CDR2 from the germline V gene are KGHDR and SFDVKD. This CDR3 has 13 residues. The ends were cut back, 4 bases at V and 1 base at J, with 5 bases in the middle. The CDR3 DNA follows: TGTGCCACCAGTGACGTTGGCACAGATACGCAGTATTTT. Translated: CATSDVGTDTQYF.

The sample holds one count of this clone. This sequence joins TRBV7-3 and TRBJ2-1; a weak D match, TRBD2 (6 bases). Deletions cut 2 bases from V and 2 bases from J, with 10 bases between. Per the germline V gene, CDR1 is SGHTA and CDR2 is FQGTGA. The CDR3 contains 15 residues. In DNA form, the CDR3 reads TGTGCCAGCAGCTTACTGGGGGGAACCTACAATGAGCAGTTCTTC. Encoded protein: CASSLLGGTYNEQFF.

This chain links TRBV18 with TRBJ1-5; TRBD1 matches 8 bases. The CDR3 covers 15 residues. Germline values: CDR1 KGHSH, CDR2 LQKENI. The V and J ends lost 6 bases and 3 bases, in that order; junction bases with no gene match: 7. The CDR3 loop reads CASSPDRAYNQPQHF. The CDR3 nucleotides read TGTGCCAGCTCCCCGGACAGGGCTTACAATCAGCCCCAGCATTTT.

CDR3 residues: CASSSPAGTGTNEQFF. Written as DNA, the CDR3 is TGTGCCAGCAGTTCGCCGGCGGGGACAGGGACGAATGAGCAGTTCTTC. V gene TRBV28 combines with J gene TRBJ2-1, with 9 bases matching TRBD1. The CDR3 extends over 16 amino acids. Germline assignment: CDR1 MDHEN and CDR2 SYDVKM. With 4 bases clipped from V and 7 bases from J, the junction kept 11 bases outside the gene matches.

The chain joins TRBV5-1 to TRBJ2-1, with 14 bases matching TRBD2. Germline V lookup: CDR1 SGHRS, CDR2 YFSETQ. V shed 2 bases and J 8 bases; nucleotides not matched to a gene: 12. This CDR3 comprises 18 residues. The CDR3 bases are TGCGCCAGCAGCTTTGGGGATTTGGGACTAGCGGGAGTACATGAGCAGTTCTTC. Amino acids: CASSFGDLGLAGVHEQFF.